The 27 T cell receptor beta chains below all came from one sample that was sequenced in a study of cytomegalovirus exposure and HLA in healthy donors. Both 60 Vbeta primers and 13 Jbeta primers went into the PCR. The protocol was immunoSEQ multiplex PCR, while the TCRdb copy is restricted to in-frame clones and leaves out a portion. In the table there are 180,000 or so clones, around 80% of which are singletons. Sequenced input: PBMCs. The receptor set was obtained from a girl aged 5-17 years in good health and CMV-seropositive.

This clone appeared a few times. The V and J genes are TRBV5-1 and TRBJ2-5, with 7 bases matching TRBD2. The junction had 10 bases not matched to a gene; V was cut back by 3 bases and J by 5 bases. Germline V CDR1 and CDR2: SGHRS, YFSETQ. The CDR3 has 15 residues. In DNA form, the CDR3 reads TGCGCCAGCAGCTCACTAGCGCCAGGGATGGAGACCCAGTACTTC. It specifies CASSSLAPGMETQYF.

The chain has TRBV10-3 and TRBJ2-3; 7 bases match TRBD2. V shed 10 bases and J 1 base; nucleotides not matched to a gene: 8. The length of the CDR3 is 14 residues. Germline-derived CDR1 and CDR2 are ENHRY and SYGVKD. The CDR3 reads CATQGLPRTDTQYF. Here the CDR3 DNA reads TGTGCCACCCAGGGACTACCTCGCACAGATACGCAGTATTTT.

The rearrangement uses TRBV6-5 and TRBJ2-1, with 10 bases identical to TRBD2. CDR3 length equals 16 residues. Trimming removed 0 bases from V and 5 bases from J; junction bases left unmatched: 4. Germline assignment: CDR1 MNHEY and CDR2 SVGAGI. The CDR3 sequence: CASSYSRTSGDNEQFF. In DNA, the CDR3 is TGTGCCAGCAGTTACTCGCGGACTAGCGGAGACAATGAGCAGTTCTTC.

The chain employs TRBV19 and TRBJ2-7; perhaps TRBD2 as D (5 bases). Trimming shortened V by 3 bases and J by 3 bases, and 15 bases separated the two germline ends. The V gene's germline CDR1 is LNHDA and CDR2 SQIVND (reference sequence). This CDR3 spans 15 amino acids. CDR3 DNA: TGTGCCAGTAGTATCGGACTGGTCCGGAACTACGAGCAGTACTTC. It specifies CASSIGLVRNYEQYF.

This sequence joins TRBV6-5 and TRBJ2-5; tentative D call: TRBD1 (6 bases). Gene TRBJ2-7 matches the end of the DNA better, so the J call may be wrong. Germline V gene data show CDR1 as MNHEY and CDR2 as SVGAGI. The CDR3 is 12 residues long. CDR3 in amino acids: CASGGGTYEQYF. The CDR3 coding sequence is TGTGCCAGCGGGGGCGGAACCTACGAGCAGTACTTC.

The CDR3, as DNA: TGTGCCAGCAGCTTGGGAGGTCGTGCATACGAGCAGTACTTC. It specifies CASSLGGRAYEQYF. J is TRBJ2-7 and V is TRBV5-8, with D unresolved. The V gene lost 0 bases and the J gene lost 4 bases, with 11 bases spanning the gap. Germline loops: CDR1 SGHTS, CDR2 YDEGEE. This CDR3 has 14 amino acids.

As for this clone: The junction does not match germline at one end; this may be a read error. The rearrangement joins TRBV19 to TRBJ2-1; 9 nucleotides align to TRBD2. This CDR3 spans 13 amino acids. Germline CDR1 reads LNHDA; CDR2 reads SQIVND (reference sequence). CDR3 nucleotide sequence: TGTGCCAGTAGGATAGCGGGAGCGGCTGAGCAGTTCTTC. The encoded protein is CASRIAGAAEQFF.

In its sample, this clone was seen a few times. A junction boundary mismatches the germline segment, possibly from a read error. This chain links TRBV7-7 with TRBJ1-1; D is undetermined. The germline CDR1 and CDR2 sequences are SSHAT and FNYEAQ (reference sequence). The CDR3 length is 13 residues. The CDR3 spells CASSFEMNTEAFF. The CDR3 DNA is TGTGCTAGCAGCTTCGAGATGAACACTGAAGCTTTCTTT.

The chain recombines TRBV5-6 with TRBJ2-7; the match to TRBD2 covers 9 bases. The germline V gene encodes CDR1 SGHDT and CDR2 YYEEEE. CDR3 length equals 16 residues. J lost 1 base, V lost 0 bases, and 5 bases had no gene match. CDR3: CASSLGVSGSSYEQYF. CDR3 in DNA: TGTGCCAGCAGCTTGGGAGTTAGCGGGAGTTCCTACGAGCAGTACTTC.

The chain uses TRBV9 and TRBJ1-2; D is unresolved. Germline CDR1 is SGDLS and CDR2 is YYNGEE. V dropped 0 bases and J dropped 7 bases, with 16 bases sitting between them. This CDR3 has 15 amino acids. CDR3 sequence (DNA): TGTGCCAGCAGCGTAGGAGGGCCGGGAGGGTCTGGCTACACCTTC. Protein sequence: CASSVGGPGGSGYTF.

The chain uses TRBV12-5 and TRBJ2-1; 10 bases line up with TRBD1. The J segment lost 8 bases and the V segment lost 6 bases, leaving 7 bases of the junction unmatched. The CDR3 is made up of 14 amino acids. Germline V lookup: CDR1 LGHNT, CDR2 FRNRAP. The CDR3 DNA reads TGTGCTAGTGGACCGGGACAGGGGAGGGATGAGCAGTTCTTC. Amino acid sequence: CASGPGQGRDEQFF.

The chain combines TRBV6-6 with TRBJ2-5, with D possibly TRBD2 on 5 matching bases. Germline-derived CDR1 and CDR2 are MNHNY and SVGAGI (reference sequence). V was trimmed by 3 bases and J by 1 base, leaving 9 bases between them. The CDR3 length is 14 residues. CDR3 bases: TGTGCCAGCAGTTATACGGGAAGCCAAGAGACCCAGTACTTC. It is translated as CASSYTGSQETQYF.

V gene TRBV5-4 combines with J gene TRBJ2-5; 8 bases match TRBD2. Germline V gives CDR1 SGHNT, CDR2 YYREEE (reference sequence). This CDR3 has 14 residues. V gave up 4 bases and J gave up 5 bases; unmatched junction bases: 7. CDR3 sequence: CASSPLAGRETQYF. The CDR3 coding sequence is TGTGCCAGCAGCCCCTTAGCGGGAAGGGAGACCCAGTACTTC.

This clone was counted a single time. The chain joins TRBV18 to TRBJ1-4; D is perhaps TRBD1 (5 bases). Trimming removed 4 bases at V and 5 bases at J, with 17 bases between. Germline CDR1 and CDR2: KGHSH and LQKENI. The CDR3 is made up of 16 amino acids. Here the CDR3 DNA reads TGTGCCAGCTCACTGTACAGTGGGGCTGGGAATGAAAAACTGTTTTTT. It yields the protein CASSLYSGAGNEKLFF. The complete variable domain, with remaining parts taken from reference TRBV18 and TRBJ1-4, reads NAGVMQNPRHLVRRRGQEARLRCSPMKGHSHVYWYRQLPEEGLKFMVYLQKENIIDESGMPKERFSAEFPKEGPSILRIQQVVRGDSAAYFCASSLYSGAGNEKLFFGSGTQLSVL.

The chain has TRBV29-1 and TRBJ2-1; 8 nucleotides align to TRBD2. The germline gives CDR1 SQVTM, CDR2 ANQGSEA. The CDR3 is 14 amino acids. The ends lost 6 bases at V and 9 bases at J; junction bases unmatched: 13. The CDR3 DNA reads TGCAGCGTCTCACTTAGCGGGACTAGAGGTGAGCAGTTCTTC. As protein: CSVSLSGTRGEQFF.

This clone came up once. V gene TRBV14 combines with J gene TRBJ2-3; no firm D call. CDR3 size: 14 residues. Trimming stripped 1 base from V and 2 bases from J, with 7 bases between. CDR1 is SGHDN and CDR2 is FVKESK in the germline V gene. The CDR3 sequence: CASSQGLLTDTQYF. The CDR3 DNA reads as TGTGCCAGCAGCCAAGGGCTGCTCACAGATACGCAGTATTTT.

A remark on this clone: An end of the junction does not agree with germline; a read error may underlie this. This rearrangement joins TRBV7-7 to TRBJ2-2; 9 bases agree with TRBD1. Germline-derived CDR1 and CDR2 are SSHAT and FNYEAQ (reference sequence). This CDR3 comprises 16 residues. CDR3 sequence: CASSTTKQGAFGELFF. CDR3 nucleotides: TGTGCTAGCAGCACCACGAAACAGGGGGCGTTCGGGGAGCTGTTTTTT. Full variable domain (rest looked up from reference TRBV7-7 and TRBJ2-2): GAGVSQSPRYKVTKRGQDVTLRCDPISSHATLYWYQQALGQGPEFLTYFNYEAQPDKSGLPSDRFSAERPEGSISTLTIQRTEQRDSAMYRCASSTTKQGAFGELFFGEGSRLTVL.

J is TRBJ1-4 and V is TRBV27; TRBD1 is a possible D gene (6 bases). There are 16 residues in the CDR3. From germline, CDR1 is MNHEY and CDR2 SMNVEV (reference sequence). Trimming took 6 bases from V and 5 from J, leaving 19 bases between them. CDR3 region: CASSHIARTVNEKLFF. CDR3 in DNA: TGTGCCAGCAGCCATATCGCCCGGACAGTCAATGAAAAACTGTTTTTT.

Note on this clone: This same CDR3 is encoded by further DNA sequences in the sample. The V and J genes are TRBV9 and TRBJ1-1; D is uncertain. CDR3 size: 16 residues. Trimming shortened V by 1 base and J by 4 bases, and 17 bases separated the two germline ends. Germline V gene data show CDR1 as SGDLS and CDR2 as YYNGEE. The CDR3 reads CASSVSGGLPSTEAFF. The CDR3 DNA is TGTGCCAGCAGCGTATCGGGAGGACTGCCCAGCACTGAAGCTTTCTTT.

The chain joins TRBV2 to TRBJ2-1; D possibly corresponds to TRBD2 (5 bases). The CDR3 loop spans 17 amino acids. Germline V gives CDR1 SNHLY, CDR2 FYNNEI. The V and J ends lost 7 bases and 0 bases respectively, with 19 bases between them. The CDR3 is CASNWESTTDSYNEQFF. DNA for the CDR3: TGTGCCAGCAACTGGGAGAGCACCACGGACTCCTACAATGAGCAGTTCTTC.

The chain uses TRBV30 and TRBJ2-1; no clear D. Germline-derived CDR1 and CDR2 are GTSNPN and SVGIG (reference sequence). The germline V and J ends were trimmed by 2 bases and 8 bases, with 7 bases remaining between them. This CDR3 region has 11 residues. The DNA of the CDR3 is TGTGCCTGGAGTCCTACGTATGAGCAGTTCTTC. Its translation: CAWSPTYEQFF.

To note about this clone: The same CDR3 can be traced to other DNA sequences in this sample. This chain uses TRBV5-4 with TRBJ2-6; no clear D. The CDR3 loop spans 15 amino acids. V gave up 0 bases and J gave up 1 base, with 5 bases separating them. Germline V gives CDR1 SGHNT, CDR2 YYREEE (reference sequence). CDR3 protein: CASSLDRSGANVLTF. CDR3 nucleotides: TGTGCCAGCAGCTTGGATAGATCTGGGGCCAACGTCCTGACTTTC.

V usage is TRBV5-6 and J usage is TRBJ1-1; 7 bases line up with TRBD1. Germline V gene data show CDR1 as SGHDT and CDR2 as YYEEEE. The CDR3 has 15 amino acids. The V and J ends lost 2 bases and 5 bases, in that order; junction bases with no gene match: 9. CDR3 amino acids: CASSFKRGLWTEAFF. The CDR3 nucleotides are TGTGCCAGCAGCTTCAAGAGGGGGCTCTGGACTGAAGCTTTCTTT.

This clone has only one observation. V and J are TRBV5-1 and TRBJ1-5, with 7 bases lining up with TRBD1. J gave up 5 bases and V 5 bases, and 10 bases lay outside the gene matches. CDR3 size: 15 residues. CDR1 is SGHRS, CDR2 YFSETQ, per germline. The CDR3 coding sequence is TGCGCCAGCAGGGAAGATGGAACAGGGGATCAGCCCCAGCATTTT. Its translation is CASREDGTGDQPQHF. The variable domain in full, with the rest retrieved from reference TRBV5-1 and TRBJ1-5, is KAGVTQTPRYLIKTRGQQVTLSCSPISGHRSVSWYQQTPGQGLQFLFEYFSETQRNKGNFPGRFSGRQFSNSRSEMNVSTLELGDSALYLCASREDGTGDQPQHFGDGTRLSIL.

The DNA of the CDR3 is TGTGCCAGCAGCTTTCTAGGGGGCGGGGAGCTGTTTTTT. Translating gives CASSFLGGGELFF. The chain combines TRBV7-2 with TRBJ2-2, with a tentative D call TRBD1 (6 bases). Trimming removed 3 bases at V and 7 bases at J, with 9 bases between. The CDR3 extends over 13 amino acids. Germline V gene data show CDR1 as SGHTA and CDR2 as FQGNSA.

In nucleotides, the CDR3 is TGTGCCAGCAGTTTATCCTCCAAAGCGGGAGCCAAGCAGTACTTC. Its protein product is CASSLSSKAGAKQYF. V usage is TRBV27 and J usage is TRBJ2-7; 8 bases are a match to TRBD2. CDR1 and CDR2 from the germline V gene are MNHEY and SMNVEV (reference sequence). V gave up 0 bases and J gave up 8 bases; unmatched junction bases: 9. The CDR3 is made up of 15 amino acids.

The chain couples TRBV6-4 to TRBJ2-1; D possibly corresponds to TRBD1 (7 bases). Trimming shortened V by 2 bases and J by 9 bases, and 20 bases separated the two germline ends. The V gene's germline CDR1 is MRHNA and CDR2 SNTAGT. This CDR3 comprises 16 residues. CDR3 DNA: TGTGCCAGCAGTGACGAGGGCCTACCCCAGGGGGGTGAGCAGTTCTTC. Protein product: CASSDEGLPQGGEQFF.